Shown below are 26 T cell receptor beta chains from a single sample sequenced in a study of CD4 T cell repertoires and nickel. TCRdb passed the RT-PCR reads through MiXCR, listing each CDR3 protein once. Among roughly 150 distinct CDR3 sequences, 70% to 80% were seen once, and the ten largest hold around 15%. Sequenced: CD4+ T cells from blood, not recorded whether cultured. These TCRs come from a human donor in a nickel allergy study, with or without nickel allergy (not recorded which). It is not recorded whether this sample comes from one donor or several.

The V and J genes are TRBV28 and TRBJ1-6; the match to TRBD1 covers 7 bases. Germline V CDR1 and CDR2: MDHEN, SYDVKM. CDR3 size: 17 residues. V was clipped by 3 bases and J by 3 bases; unmatched bases: 8. This CDR3 reads CASSLIRDSDYNSPLHF. The CDR3 region has the DNA TGTGCCAGCAGTTTGATTCGGGACAGTGACTATAATTCACCCCTCCACTTT.

This clonotype has just a few counts. The rearrangement uses TRBV7-2 and TRBJ2-3; the match to TRBD2 covers 14 bases. Trimming cost V 2 bases and J 6 bases; bases outside gene matches: 13. Germline CDR1 reads SGHTA; CDR2 reads FQGNSA. This CDR3 is built from 19 residues. CDR3 protein: CASSLFPGLAGGPTDTQYF. The DNA of the CDR3 is TGTGCCAGCAGCTTATTCCCCGGACTAGCGGGGGGCCCGACGGATACGCAGTATTTT.

This clonotype was counted only a few times. This chain joins TRBV10-3 and TRBJ2-1; 10 nucleotides line up with TRBD1. This CDR3 is built from 16 residues. Germline V gives CDR1 ENHRY, CDR2 SYGVKD. V lost 4 bases to trimming and J lost 4 bases; unmatched junction nucleotides: 7. In DNA, the CDR3 is TGTGCCATCAGTGGACAGGGGGCCCCTATGTACAATGAGCAGTTCTTC. This encodes CAISGQGAPMYNEQFF.

The chain has TRBV10-1 and TRBJ1-1; tentative D call: TRBD1 (6 bases). Germline loops: CDR1 WNHNN, CDR2 SYGVQD (reference sequence). The length of the CDR3 is 16 residues. The V end was cut by 8 bases, the J end by 1 base, with 20 bases between. The CDR3 protein is CASVDRPKIKNTEAFF. The CDR3, as DNA: TGCGCCAGCGTGGACAGACCCAAAATAAAGAACACTGAAGCTTTCTTT.

The V and J genes are TRBV20-1 and TRBJ2-1; 9 nucleotides align to TRBD1. The germline V gene encodes CDR1 DFQATT and CDR2 SNEGSKA (reference sequence). The CDR3 sequence is 19 residues long. V shed 3 bases, J shed 3 bases, and the junction held 18 bases outside the gene matches. CDR3 in amino acids: CSARGTGTGRSQGYNEQFF. In nucleotides, the CDR3 is TGCAGTGCTAGGGGGACCGGGACAGGGCGTTCCCAAGGCTACAATGAGCAGTTCTTC.

This sequence joins TRBV10-3 and TRBJ2-2; TRBD1 or TRBD2 may be the D gene (5 bases each). This CDR3 has 16 amino acids. Germline CDR1 reads ENHRY; CDR2 reads SYGVKD. Trimming pared 6 bases from V and 1 base from J, leaving 15 bases between. CDR3 in DNA: TGTGCCATCAGCAGATCGGTTGGGGGGAACACCGGGGAGCTGTTTTTT. This gives the protein CAISRSVGGNTGELFF.

This clonotype has only one observation. This chain uses TRBV5-5 with TRBJ1-5; 11 bases align to TRBD1. CDR3 length: 16 amino acids. Germline V gene data show CDR1 as SGHKS and CDR2 as YYEKEE (reference sequence). V shed 3 bases and J 4 bases; nucleotides not matched to a gene: 6. The CDR3 sequence: CASSSRTGGVNQPQHF. CDR3 nucleotide sequence: TGTGCCAGCAGCTCCCGGACAGGGGGCGTAAATCAGCCCCAGCATTTT. The whole variable domain, filled in from reference TRBV5-5 and TRBJ1-5, reads DAGVTQSPTHLIKTRGQQVTLRCSPISGHKSVSWYQQVLGQGPQFIFQYYEKEERGRGNFPDRFSARQFPNYSSELNVNALLLGDSALYLCASSSRTGGVNQPQHFGDGTRLSIL.

The J gene is TRBJ1-2, the V gene TRBV18, with a tentative D call TRBD1 (6 bases). The CDR3 loop spans 12 amino acids. Germline CDR1 is KGHSH and CDR2 is LQKENI. Trimming left V 1 base short and J 14 bases short, with 14 bases between. CDR3 coding DNA: TGTGCCAGCTCACCACGACCAGGGGAGTCGACCTTC. It is translated as CASSPRPGESTF.

This clonotype was recorded a few times. J is TRBJ1-1 and V is TRBV4-3, with 7 bases fitting TRBD1. This CDR3 comprises 15 residues. The V gene end was trimmed by 1 base and the J gene end by 6 bases; junction bases not matched to a gene: 8. Germline lookup yields CDR1 LGHNA and CDR2 YSLEER. The CDR3 loop reads CASSQGLNRGSEAFF. The DNA for the CDR3 is TGCGCCAGCAGCCAAGGGCTGAACAGGGGTTCTGAAGCTTTCTTT.

This clonotype has a handful of counts. V gene TRBV2 combines with J gene TRBJ2-5; D possibly matches TRBD1 or TRBD2 (5 bases each). V shed 6 bases and J shed 2 bases, with 13 bases lying between them. This CDR3 is 14 amino acids long. From germline, CDR1 is SNHLY and CDR2 FYNNEI. CDR3 protein: CASRKTGGQETQYF. CDR3 bases: TGTGCCAGCAGGAAAACAGGAGGACAAGAGACCCAGTACTTC.

The chain employs TRBV5-1 and TRBJ2-5; 9 bases line up with TRBD1. Trimming at V came to 5 bases and at J to 5 bases, leaving 7 bases not matched to a gene. Looked up from germline, CDR1 is SGHRS and CDR2 is YFSETQ. The CDR3 runs to 14 residues. This chain's CDR3 is CASSLDRGRETQYF. CDR3 sequence (DNA): TGCGCCAGCAGTCTGGACAGGGGCAGGGAGACCCAGTACTTC.

The chain carries TRBV4-2 and TRBJ2-1; 8 bases match TRBD2. From germline, CDR1 is LGHNA and CDR2 YNFKEQ. The CDR3 length is 15 residues. V gave up 4 bases and J gave up 8 bases; unmatched junction bases: 10. CDR3 sequence reads: CASSPGTRGTHEQFF. CDR3 coding DNA: TGTGCCAGCAGCCCCGGGACTAGGGGGACTCATGAGCAGTTCTTC.

The count of this clonotype is one. The rearrangement links TRBV19 to TRBJ1-6; 9 bases map to TRBD1. CDR3 length: 15 residues. Germline assignment: CDR1 LNHDA and CDR2 SQIVND (reference sequence). With 4 bases clipped from V and 9 bases from J, the junction kept 7 bases outside the gene matches. Here the CDR3 reads CASSTADRGGSPLHF. For the CDR3, the DNA is TGTGCCAGTAGTACCGCGGACAGGGGCGGTTCACCCCTCCACTTT.

The rearrangement links TRBV7-3 to TRBJ2-7, with 10 bases that match TRBD1. In germline, CDR1 is SGHTA, CDR2 FQGTGA. V gave up 5 bases and J gave up 5 bases; unmatched junction bases: 3. The CDR3 is 13 amino acids. CDR3 loop: CASSPGTGDEQYF. CDR3 nucleotides: TGTGCCAGCAGCCCCGGGACAGGGGACGAGCAGTACTTC.

V is TRBV7-9 and J is TRBJ2-4; 8 nucleotides align to TRBD1. This CDR3 spans 15 amino acids. Looked up from germline, CDR1 is SEHNR and CDR2 is FQNEAQ (reference sequence). V shed 2 bases, J shed 6 bases, and the junction held 6 bases outside the gene matches. The CDR3 nucleotides read TGTGCCAGCAGCTTATCGGGGACAGGAGTAAACATTCAGTACTTC. As protein: CASSLSGTGVNIQYF.

The chain combines TRBV6-1 with TRBJ1-1; D gene ambiguous. The CDR3 runs 14 residues. Germline CDR1 reads MNHNS; CDR2 reads SASEGT. Trimming shortened V by 7 bases and J by 0 bases, and 12 bases separated the two germline ends. The CDR3 here is CASKSTPVNTEAFF. The CDR3 DNA reads as TGTGCCAGCAAAAGCACTCCTGTGAACACTGAAGCTTTCTTT.

The table lists this clonotype with a few counts. CDR3 sequence reads: CSASLYDGGETQYF. In DNA, the CDR3 is TGCAGTGCTAGCCTGTACGACGGGGGGGAGACCCAGTACTTC. The chain combines TRBV20-1 with TRBJ2-5, with 7 bases that match TRBD2. Trimming at V came to 3 bases and at J to 5 bases, leaving 9 bases not matched to a gene. Germline V gene lookup returns CDR1 DFQATT and CDR2 SNEGSKA (reference sequence). The CDR3 has 14 residues.

The rearrangement uses TRBV7-2 and TRBJ1-1; no reliable D call. The CDR3 contains 12 residues. The V and J ends lost 2 bases and 7 bases respectively, with 8 bases between them. The germline V gene has CDR1 SGHTA and CDR2 FQGNSA. DNA for the CDR3: TGTGCCAGCAGCTTAATGGGAATTGAAGCTTTCTTT. It is translated as CASSLMGIEAFF.

The chain carries TRBV20-1 and TRBJ2-1; D is ambiguous. Germline V gene data show CDR1 as DFQATT and CDR2 as SNEGSKA (reference sequence). Trimming pared 4 bases from V and 6 bases from J, leaving 10 bases between. The CDR3 is 12 amino acids. The CDR3 DNA is TGCAGTGCTAAGCTGGTGAGCAATGAGCAGTTCTTC. Its protein product is CSAKLVSNEQFF.

The chain joins TRBV9 to TRBJ2-5; 8 bases map to TRBD2. The V and J ends lost 2 bases and 5 bases, in that order; junction bases with no gene match: 20. This CDR3 is 19 amino acids long. Germline V gives CDR1 SGDLS, CDR2 YYNGEE. CDR3 loop: CASSVTWGSGESSGETQYF. The CDR3 nucleotides are TGTGCCAGCAGCGTCACCTGGGGTAGCGGGGAAAGTAGTGGCGAGACCCAGTACTTC.

Only one count was recorded for this clonotype. The chain recombines TRBV3-1 with TRBJ2-1; D unresolved. The V end lost 4 bases, the J end lost 12 bases, and 25 bases lay between the germline ends. CDR3 length equals 16 residues. Germline CDR1 reads LGHDT; CDR2 reads YNNKEL (reference sequence). The CDR3 nucleotides are TGTGCCAGCAGCCCCCTAACCGGGCCCCGGTTGTTGGTGCAGTTCTTC. Translated, it gives CASSPLTGPRLLVQFF.

The rearrangement links TRBV28 to TRBJ2-3; D not certain. Trimming removed 6 bases from V and 6 bases from J, with 19 bases in between. The germline CDR1 and CDR2 sequences are MDHEN and SYDVKM. The CDR3 runs 15 residues. CDR3 sequence (DNA): TGTGCCAGCAGCCCACCAATCAAGACCGGGGATACGCAGTATTTT. It specifies CASSPPIKTGDTQYF.

The chain uses TRBV12-3 or TRBV12-4 and TRBJ2-3; D not resolved. Between the trimmed V and J ends, which lost 4 bases and 2 bases, there was a span of 25 bases. The CDR3 covers 19 residues. The CDR3 coding sequence is TGTGCCAGCAGTTATGAGGTACGGTGGGCAGGCCCTCTCACAGATACGCAGTATTTT. Its translation is CASSYEVRWAGPLTDTQYF.

In the case of this clonotype: Its ends do not fully match the called genes, so a read error is possible. The rearrangement joins TRBV4-1 to TRBJ2-5; 9 positions agree with TRBD2. Germline-derived CDR1 and CDR2 are MGHRA and YSYEKL. The CDR3 totals 17 residues. The CDR3 spells CASSQIGAGGPQGTQYF. CDR3 nucleotides: TGCGCCAGCAGCCAGATAGGAGCGGGGGGTCCCCAAGGGACCCAGTACTTC.

This rearrangement joins TRBV20-1 to TRBJ1-2; TRBD1 aligns across 7 bases. Germline V gives CDR1 DFQATT, CDR2 SNEGSKA (reference sequence). CDR3 length: 16 residues. Unmatched junction bases numbered 14, after V lost 1 base and J lost 6 bases. CDR3 sequence: CSARGRATGELHGYTF. The DNA for the CDR3 is TGCAGTGCTAGAGGGAGAGCCACAGGGGAGTTACATGGCTACACCTTC.

The genes are TRBV7-3 and TRBJ2-5; unclear D gene. Per the germline V gene, CDR1 is SGHTA and CDR2 is FQGTGA. This CDR3 spans 11 amino acids. V was clipped by 5 bases and J by 5 bases, with 6 bases between them. The CDR3 DNA reads as TGTGCCAGCAGCCTTGCTGAGACCCAGTACTTC. Translation gives CASSLAETQYF.